These 12 T cell receptor beta chains were sequenced from one sample in a study of cytomegalovirus exposure and HLA in healthy donors. The primer mix had 60 Vbeta and 13 Jbeta primers. Data came from immunoSEQ multiplex PCR; TCRdb stores just in-frame clones and leaves some out. Its table records 160,000 or so clones. Material for sequencing was PBMCs. Receptor source: a man aged 25-40 years in good health and CMV-seronegative.

V gene TRBV9 combines with J gene TRBJ2-1, with TRBD1 matching 8 bases. The CDR3 covers 16 residues. The germline V gene has CDR1 SGDLS and CDR2 YYNGEE. The ends lost 4 bases at V and 4 bases at J; junction bases unmatched: 10. The DNA for the CDR3 is TGTGCCAGCAGCTCCCGGACGGGGACAGGATACAATGAGCAGTTCTTC. Amino acid sequence: CASSSRTGTGYNEQFF.

The J gene is TRBJ2-1, the V gene TRBV25-1; 13 bases line up with TRBD2. Trimming cost V 4 bases and J 8 bases; bases outside gene matches: 5. CDR1 and CDR2 from the germline V gene are MGHDK and SYGVNS. This CDR3 spans 15 amino acids. The CDR3 coding sequence is TGTGCCAGCAGTGCCCGACTAGCGGGAGGCGATGAGCAGTTCTTC. Amino acid sequence: CASSARLAGGDEQFF.

The chain couples TRBV4-1 to TRBJ2-5; 11 nucleotides align to TRBD2. The J call may be faulty, since TRBJ2-7 better matches the DNA end. The CDR3 has 15 residues. The germline gives CDR1 MGHRA, CDR2 YSYEKL. The CDR3 loop reads CASSPEPGLADEQYF. Here the CDR3 DNA reads TGCGCCAGCAGCCCCGAGCCGGGACTAGCGGACGAGCAGTACTTC.

As DNA, the CDR3 is TGTGCCAGCAGCGAAGGGACAGGGGACGAGCAGTACTTC. It codes for CASSEGTGDEQYF. This chain links TRBV7-8 with TRBJ2-7; 10 bases match TRBD1. CDR1 and CDR2 from the germline V gene are SGHVS and FQNEAQ. Losses at the gene ends were 5 bases for V and 5 bases for J; bases not matched to a gene: 3. The CDR3 loop spans 13 amino acids. The entire variable domain, with the rest obtained from reference TRBV7-8 and TRBJ2-7, is as follows: GAGVSQSPRYKVAKRGQDVALRCDPISGHVSLFWYQQALGQGPEFLTYFQNEAQLDKSGLPSDRFFAERPEGSVSTLKIQRTQQEDSAVYLCASSEGTGDEQYFGPGTRLTVT.

This chain connects TRBV10-2 to TRBJ2-5; D may be TRBD2 (5 bases). V lost 4 bases and J 4 bases, leaving 19 bases between the germline ends. Germline CDR1 and CDR2: WSHSY and SAAADI. The CDR3 runs to 16 residues. In nucleotides, the CDR3 is TGCGCCAGCAGTGGGACTCATGAGGGCTTAGGAGAGACCCAGTACTTC. Encoded protein: CASSGTHEGLGETQYF.

The chain couples TRBV6-1 to TRBJ2-2, with TRBD2 matching over 9 bases. The germline V gene has CDR1 MNHNS and CDR2 SASEGT. The CDR3 runs to 18 residues. The V gene end was trimmed by 3 bases and the J gene end by 7 bases; junction bases not matched to a gene: 15. The CDR3 sequence: CASSDQPSGAPIGGELFF. The DNA for the CDR3 is TGTGCCAGCAGTGACCAGCCTAGCGGGGCTCCAATTGGCGGGGAGCTGTTTTTT.

V and J are TRBV7-9 and TRBJ2-3; D is perhaps TRBD2 (6 bases). V was cut by 5 bases and J by 1 base, with 7 bases left in between. The germline V gene has CDR1 SEHNR and CDR2 FQNEAQ (reference sequence). The CDR3 runs to 13 residues. The CDR3 loop reads CASSPSGTDTQYF. The CDR3, as DNA: TGTGCCAGCAGCCCTAGCGGCACAGATACGCAGTATTTT.

The V and J genes are TRBV25-1 and TRBJ2-5; TRBD2 matches at 9 bases. The CDR3 is made up of 14 amino acids. CDR1 and CDR2 from the germline V gene are MGHDK and SYGVNS. The ends lost 4 bases at V and 1 base at J; junction bases unmatched: 1. In DNA, the CDR3 is TGTGCCAGCAGTGTGCGGGAGGGCCAAGAGACCCAGTACTTC. Translated: CASSVREGQETQYF.

This chain links TRBV29-1 with TRBJ2-5; D is possibly TRBD1 (6 bases). The CDR3 covers 15 residues. V lost 4 bases, J lost 1 base, and 16 bases lay in between. The germline CDR1 and CDR2 sequences are SQVTM and ANQGSEA. CDR3 nucleotide sequence: TGCAGCGTTGTACCCTCATGGACAGCCCAAGAGACCCAGTACTTC. The encoded protein is CSVVPSWTAQETQYF.

This chain joins TRBV27 and TRBJ2-7; D unclear. Deletions cut 6 bases from V and 3 bases from J, with 15 bases between. Germline V gives CDR1 MNHEY, CDR2 SMNVEV (reference sequence). The CDR3 runs to 14 residues. In nucleotides, the CDR3 is TGTGCCAGCAGCCCTGGTGGGCTGGACTACGAGCAGTACTTC. This translates into CASSPGGLDYEQYF.

This chain uses TRBV28 with TRBJ1-4; 9 bases are shared with TRBD1. J gave up 17 bases and V 7 bases, and 14 bases lay outside the gene matches. This CDR3 is 13 amino acids long. In germline, CDR1 is MDHEN, CDR2 SYDVKM. The CDR3 DNA reads as TGTGCCAGCACCACAACCCCGCCGGGACAGGGATTTTTT. Its translation is CASTTTPPGQGFF.

This chain connects TRBV19 to TRBJ1-1; TRBD1 matches 9 bases. The CDR3 extends over 15 amino acids. Germline V gene sequence: CDR1 LNHDA, CDR2 SQIVND (reference sequence). V dropped 5 bases and J dropped 4; count of bases not matched to a gene: 8. CDR3 region: CASSSRQGVSTEAFF. The CDR3 bases are TGTGCCAGTAGTTCCAGACAGGGGGTTAGCACTGAAGCTTTCTTT.